The source of this T cell receptor (beta chain) is a study of T cells in Graves' hyperthyroidism and ophthalmopathy. Whole-study results and caveats: Most thyroid-expanded clonotypes above 0.001 were also found in blood.

From RNA transcripts, TCR beta CDR3 regions were amplified. When the TCR CDR3 underwent first-round RT-PCR, the HTBI primer set was used. TCRdb re-called the multiplex PCR reads through MiXCR, storing one row per CDR3 protein. This table holds about 580,000 distinct CDR3 sequences, about half found once. Trimming cost V 6 bases and J 5 bases, with 34 bases left between them. The V gene's germline CDR1 is SEHNR and CDR2 FQNEAQ (reference sequence). The CDR3 length is 21 residues. This clonotype occurred once. What it binds is unknown. This chain links TRBV7-9 with TRBJ2-2; possible D gene TRBD1, 9 bases. Sequenced material: peripheral blood or thyroid tissue (not recorded which). The TCR was taken from a woman between 18 and 29 years old with Graves' hyperthyroidism. CDR3 sequence (DNA): TGTGCCAGCAGGGATACCGGGACTAGATCAACAGGGGGCGTCGGAACCGGGGAGCTGTTTTTT. Translation gives CASRDTGTRSTGGVGTGELFF.